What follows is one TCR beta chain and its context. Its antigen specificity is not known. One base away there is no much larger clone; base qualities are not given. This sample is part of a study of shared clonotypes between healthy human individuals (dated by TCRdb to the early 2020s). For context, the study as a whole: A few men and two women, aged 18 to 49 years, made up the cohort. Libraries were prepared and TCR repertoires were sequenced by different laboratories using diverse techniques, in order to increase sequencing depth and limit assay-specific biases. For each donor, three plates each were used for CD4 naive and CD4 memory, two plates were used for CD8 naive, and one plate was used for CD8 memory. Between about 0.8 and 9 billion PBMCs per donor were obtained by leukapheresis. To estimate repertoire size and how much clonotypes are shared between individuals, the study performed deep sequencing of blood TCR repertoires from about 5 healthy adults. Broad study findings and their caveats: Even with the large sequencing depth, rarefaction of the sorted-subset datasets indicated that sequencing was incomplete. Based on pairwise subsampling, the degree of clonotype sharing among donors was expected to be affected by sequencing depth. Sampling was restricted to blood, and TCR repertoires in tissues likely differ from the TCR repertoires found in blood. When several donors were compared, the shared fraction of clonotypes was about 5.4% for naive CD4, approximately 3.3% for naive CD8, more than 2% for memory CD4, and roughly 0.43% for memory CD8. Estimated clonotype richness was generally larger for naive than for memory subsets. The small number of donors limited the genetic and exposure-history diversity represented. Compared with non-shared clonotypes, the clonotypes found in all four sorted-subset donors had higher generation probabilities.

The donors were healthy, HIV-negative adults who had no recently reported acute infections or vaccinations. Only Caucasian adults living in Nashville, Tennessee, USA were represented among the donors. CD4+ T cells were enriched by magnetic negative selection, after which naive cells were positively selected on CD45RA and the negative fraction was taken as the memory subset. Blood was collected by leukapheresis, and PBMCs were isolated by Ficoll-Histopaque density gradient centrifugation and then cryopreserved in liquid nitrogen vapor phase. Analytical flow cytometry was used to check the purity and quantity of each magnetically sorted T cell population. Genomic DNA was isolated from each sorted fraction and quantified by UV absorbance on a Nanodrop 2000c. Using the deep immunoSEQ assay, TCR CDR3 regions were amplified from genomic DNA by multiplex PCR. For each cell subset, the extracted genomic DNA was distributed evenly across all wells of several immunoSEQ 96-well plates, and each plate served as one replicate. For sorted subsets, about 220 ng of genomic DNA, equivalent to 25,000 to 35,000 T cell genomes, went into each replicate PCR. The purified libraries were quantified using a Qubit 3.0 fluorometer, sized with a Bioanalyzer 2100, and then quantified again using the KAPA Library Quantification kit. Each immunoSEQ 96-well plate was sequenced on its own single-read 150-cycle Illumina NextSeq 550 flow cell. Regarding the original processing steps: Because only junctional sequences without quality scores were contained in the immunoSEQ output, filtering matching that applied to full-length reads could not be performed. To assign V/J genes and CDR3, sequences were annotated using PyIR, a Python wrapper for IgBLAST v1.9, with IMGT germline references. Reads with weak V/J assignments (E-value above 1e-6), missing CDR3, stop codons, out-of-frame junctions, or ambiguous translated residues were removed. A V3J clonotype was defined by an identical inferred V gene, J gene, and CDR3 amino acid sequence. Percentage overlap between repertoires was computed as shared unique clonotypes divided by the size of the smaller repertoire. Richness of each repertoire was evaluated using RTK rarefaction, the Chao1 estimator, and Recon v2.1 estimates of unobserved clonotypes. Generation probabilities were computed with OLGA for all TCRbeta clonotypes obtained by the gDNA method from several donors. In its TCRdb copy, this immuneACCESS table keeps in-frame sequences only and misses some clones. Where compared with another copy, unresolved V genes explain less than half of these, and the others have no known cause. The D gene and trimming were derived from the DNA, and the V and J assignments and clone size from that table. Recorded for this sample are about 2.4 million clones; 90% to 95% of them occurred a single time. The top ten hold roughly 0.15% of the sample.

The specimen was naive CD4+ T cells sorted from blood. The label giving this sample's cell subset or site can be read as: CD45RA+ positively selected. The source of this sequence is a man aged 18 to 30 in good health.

The DNA sequence follows: TGTGCCAGCTCGTGGGGGGGAGTGAGGTCGGGAGAGACCCAGTACTTC. Its translation is CASSWGGVRSGETQYF. The chain joins TRBV9 to TRBJ2-5, with 7 central nucleotides matching TRBD2. Compared with germline, V lacks 7 bases and J lacks 4 bases; bases without a gene match: 16. Inclusive of the bounding cysteine and phenylalanine, the CDR3 is 16 residues long. The sequence is cut down to CDR3 DNA, 48 bases in frame from base 1. Sequences SGDLS (CDR1) and YYNGEE (CDR2) are obtained from the germline V gene.